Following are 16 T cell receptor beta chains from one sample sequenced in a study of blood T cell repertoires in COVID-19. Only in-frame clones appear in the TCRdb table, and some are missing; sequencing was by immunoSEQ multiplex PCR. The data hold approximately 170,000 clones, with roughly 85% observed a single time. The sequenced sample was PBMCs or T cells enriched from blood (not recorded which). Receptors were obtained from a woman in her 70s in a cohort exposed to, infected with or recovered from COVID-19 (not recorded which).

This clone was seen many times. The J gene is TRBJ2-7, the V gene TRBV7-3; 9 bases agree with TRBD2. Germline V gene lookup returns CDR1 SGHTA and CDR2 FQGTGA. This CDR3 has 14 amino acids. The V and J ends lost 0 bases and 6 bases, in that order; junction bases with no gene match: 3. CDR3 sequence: CASSLTSGRGEQYF. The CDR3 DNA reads TGTGCCAGCAGCTTAACTAGCGGGAGAGGCGAGCAGTACTTC. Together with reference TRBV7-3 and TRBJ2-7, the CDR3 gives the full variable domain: GAGVSQTPSNKVTEKGKYVELRCDPISGHTALYWYRQSLGQGPEFLIYFQGTGAADDSGLPNDRFFAVRPEGSVSTLKIQRTERGDSAVYLCASSLTSGRGEQYFGPGTRLTVT.

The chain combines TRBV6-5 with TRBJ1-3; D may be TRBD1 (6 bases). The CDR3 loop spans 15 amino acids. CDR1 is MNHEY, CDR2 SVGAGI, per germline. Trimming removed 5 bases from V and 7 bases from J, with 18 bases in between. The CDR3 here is CASSPATGSSNTIYF. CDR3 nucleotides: TGTGCCAGCAGTCCGGCTACAGGGTCAAGCAACACCATATATTTT.

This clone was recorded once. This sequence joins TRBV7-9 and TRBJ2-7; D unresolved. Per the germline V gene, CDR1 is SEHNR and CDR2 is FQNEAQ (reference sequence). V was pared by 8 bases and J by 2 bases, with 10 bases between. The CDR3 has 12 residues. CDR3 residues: CASSTVTYEQYF. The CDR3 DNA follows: TGTGCCAGCTCTACGGTAACCTACGAGCAGTACTTC.

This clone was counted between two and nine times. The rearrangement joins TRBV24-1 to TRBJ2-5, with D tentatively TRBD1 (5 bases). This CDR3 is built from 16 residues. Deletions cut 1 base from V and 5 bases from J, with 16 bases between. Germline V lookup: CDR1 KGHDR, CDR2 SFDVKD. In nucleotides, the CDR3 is TGTGCCACCAGTGATTTCGGACATCCTGGGGCGGAGACCCAGTACTTC. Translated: CATSDFGHPGAETQYF.

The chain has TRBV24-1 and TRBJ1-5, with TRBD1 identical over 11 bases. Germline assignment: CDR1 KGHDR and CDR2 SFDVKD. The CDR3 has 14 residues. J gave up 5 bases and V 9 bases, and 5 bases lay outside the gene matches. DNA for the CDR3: TGTGCCACCGGCTCGGGACAGGGGGATCAGCCCCAGCATTTT. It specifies CATGSGQGDQPQHF.

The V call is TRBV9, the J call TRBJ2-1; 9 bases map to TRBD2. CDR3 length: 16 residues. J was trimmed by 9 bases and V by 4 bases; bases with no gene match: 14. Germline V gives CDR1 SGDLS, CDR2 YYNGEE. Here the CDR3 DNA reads TGTGCCAGCAGCCCCCTGGGTGCGGGAGGGCCGGTTGAGCAGTTCTTC. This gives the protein CASSPLGAGGPVEQFF.

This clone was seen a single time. This chain's CDR3 is CASSQLWQIDTEAFF. The CDR3 DNA sequence: TGTGCCAGCAGCCAATTATGGCAGATTGACACTGAAGCTTTCTTT. This chain joins TRBV14 and TRBJ1-1; D is ambiguous. Germline V lookup: CDR1 SGHDN, CDR2 FVKESK. Trimming shortened V by 2 bases and J by 3 bases, and 13 bases separated the two germline ends. This CDR3 comprises 15 residues.

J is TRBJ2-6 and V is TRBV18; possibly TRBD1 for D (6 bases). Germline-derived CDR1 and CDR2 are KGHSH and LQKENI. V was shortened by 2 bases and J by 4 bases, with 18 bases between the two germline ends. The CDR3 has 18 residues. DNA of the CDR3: TGTGCCAGCTCACCATTTGGACCAGGGGCCTCCGGGGCCAACGTCCTGACTTTC. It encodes CASSPFGPGASGANVLTF.

Here the CDR3 DNA reads TGTGCCAGCAGTGATCCAAAGGGGGTGTACATGAACACTGAAGCTTTCTTT. This translates into CASSDPKGVYMNTEAFF. V gene TRBV6-1 combines with J gene TRBJ1-1, with D tentatively TRBD1 (6 bases). V lost 3 bases to trimming and J lost 0 bases, with 17 bases between them. This CDR3 is 17 amino acids long. The germline V gene encodes CDR1 MNHNS and CDR2 SASEGT.

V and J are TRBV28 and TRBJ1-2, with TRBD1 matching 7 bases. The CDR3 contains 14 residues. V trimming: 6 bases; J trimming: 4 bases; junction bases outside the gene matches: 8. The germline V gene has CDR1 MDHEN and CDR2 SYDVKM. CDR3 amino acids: CASRPTGQIYGYTF. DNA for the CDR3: TGTGCCAGCAGACCTACGGGACAGATCTATGGCTACACCTTC.

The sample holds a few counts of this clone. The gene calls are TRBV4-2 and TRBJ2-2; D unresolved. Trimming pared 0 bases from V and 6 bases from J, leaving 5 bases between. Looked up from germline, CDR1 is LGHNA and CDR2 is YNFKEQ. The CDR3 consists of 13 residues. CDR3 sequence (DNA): TGTGCCAGCAGCCAAGAGAGATCCGGGGAGCTGTTTTTT. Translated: CASSQERSGELFF.

The CDR3 region has the DNA TGTGCCAGCAGTTCAGGGGGGCGGACTGAAGCTTTCTTT. Translation gives CASSSGGRTEAFF. The gene calls are TRBV28 and TRBJ1-1; 7 bases agree with TRBD1. The CDR3 runs to 13 residues. Germline V CDR1 and CDR2: MDHEN, SYDVKM. J was trimmed by 5 bases and V by 4 bases; bases with no gene match: 4.

CDR3 sequence (DNA): TGCGCCAGCAGCTTGGCTAGCGGGAGTATCAATGAGCAGTTCTTC. It is translated as CASSLASGSINEQFF. The gene calls are TRBV5-1 and TRBJ2-1; 10 bases map to TRBD2. The ends lost 0 bases at V and 6 bases at J; junction bases unmatched: 3. CDR1 and CDR2 from the germline V gene are SGHRS and YFSETQ. The CDR3 length is 15 residues. The full variable domain, in which reference TRBV5-1 and TRBJ2-1 provide the parts outside the CDR3, is KAGVTQTPRYLIKTRGQQVTLSCSPISGHRSVSWYQQTPGQGLQFLFEYFSETQRNKGNFPGRFSGRQFSNSRSEMNVSTLELGDSALYLCASSLASGSINEQFFGPGTRLTVL.

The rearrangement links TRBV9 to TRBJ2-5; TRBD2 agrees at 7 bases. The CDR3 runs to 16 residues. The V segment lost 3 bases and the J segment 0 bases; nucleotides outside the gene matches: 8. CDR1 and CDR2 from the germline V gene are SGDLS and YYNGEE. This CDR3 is CASSEGAGRYQETQYF. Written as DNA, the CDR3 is TGTGCCAGCAGCGAAGGAGCGGGACGGTACCAAGAGACCCAGTACTTC.

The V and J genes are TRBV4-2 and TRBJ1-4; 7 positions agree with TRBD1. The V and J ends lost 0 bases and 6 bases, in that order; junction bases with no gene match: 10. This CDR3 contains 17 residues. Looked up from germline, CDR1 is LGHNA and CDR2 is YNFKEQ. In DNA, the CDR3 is TGTGCCAGCAGCCAAGAAGGGGGCGGCAGGGTCGATGAAAAACTGTTTTTT. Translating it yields CASSQEGGGRVDEKLFF.

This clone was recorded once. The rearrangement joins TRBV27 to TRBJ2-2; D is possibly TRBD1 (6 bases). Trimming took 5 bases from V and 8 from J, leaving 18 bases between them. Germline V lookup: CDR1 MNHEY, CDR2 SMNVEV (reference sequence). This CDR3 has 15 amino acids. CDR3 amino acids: CASSNIRGPMGELFF. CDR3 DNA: TGTGCCAGCAGTAACATCAGGGGCCCCATGGGGGAGCTGTTTTTT.